The following is a TCR beta chain sequence with its context. CDR3 length: 15 residues. Germline lookup yields CDR1 SGHTA and CDR2 FQGNSA. V lost 1 base, J lost 7 bases, and 14 bases lay in between. The sample belongs to a study of blood T cells in healthy people across ages. The authors ran a second PCR of roughly 6 to 12 cycles using a sample-barcoded 5' primer and a J-beta primer mix. Via MiXCR, TCRdb re-called the 5' RACE reads, giving one row per CDR3 protein. The sample carries about a million distinct CDR3 sequences, roughly two fifths recorded once. The chain combines TRBV7-2 with TRBJ2-1, with a tentative D call TRBD2 (5 bases). The sequenced sample was blood. This TCR was sampled from a man aged 18 to 29 in good health. The CDR3 DNA sequence: TGTGCCAGCAGCTTAGTGGCTAGACGGGATAATGAGCAGTTCTTC. Translation gives CASSLVARRDNEQFF.